A selection of T cell receptor beta chains follows, all from one sample in a study of MAIT cells during Salmonella Paratyphi A infection. TCRdb re-analysed the 5' RACE reads in MiXCR, keeping a single row per CDR3 protein. The sample consists of about 730 distinct CDR3 sequences, around a third of them appearing once. This sample comprised MAIT cells from PBMCs, obtained at the last sampling point of the challenge study. The receptors were gathered from a person aged 18 to 69 who was deliberately infected with Salmonella Paratyphi A in a paratyphoid fever challenge study. The CDR3 runs from the conserved cysteine through the conserved F or W. A D gene is named only where the DNA matches it firmly. Clone size is stated in some rows and not others, as once, few, many or a class when expanded.

v_gene	j_gene	d_gene	abundance	CDR3aa	CDR3nt
TRBV4-2	TRBJ1-1	TRBD1	once	CASSHASGTGGTEAFF	TGTGCCAGCAGCCATGCGTCCGGGACAGGGGGCACTGAAGCTTTCTTT
TRBV6-4	TRBJ2-6	NA	few	CASSDNSGANVLTF	TGTGCCAGCAGTGACAACTCTGGGGCCAACGTCCTGACTTTC
TRBV15	TRBJ2-1	NA	large	CATSNDGQPYNEQFF	TGTGCCACCAGCAATGACGGACAGCCCTACAATGAGCAGTTCTTC
TRBV4-2	TRBJ2-1	TRBD2	NA	CASSQDGGGGANEQFF	TGTGCCAGCAGCCAAGACGGAGGCGGGGGGGCCAATGAGCAGTTCTTC
TRBV6-4	TRBJ2-3	TRBD2	NA	CASSDSTSGGADTQYF	TGTGCCAGCAGTGACTCGACTAGCGGGGGGGCAGATACGCAGTATTTT
TRBV15	TRBJ2-1	NA	NA	CATSRDPAGSSYNEQFF	TGTGCCACCAGCAGAGATCCCGCGGGGAGCTCCTACAATGAGCAGTTCTTC
TRBV20-1	TRBJ2-5	TRBD2	large	CSARGGGGWETQYF	TGCAGTGCTAGAGGTGGGGGAGGGTGGGAGACCCAGTACTTC
TRBV6-4	TRBJ1-5	NA	NA	CASSDSAENQPQHF	TGTGCCAGCAGTGACTCGGCAGAAAATCAGCCCCAGCATTTT
TRBV7-3	TRBJ1-2	NA	medium-sized	CASSYGDHGYTF	TGTGCCAGCAGCTACGGGGATCATGGCTACACCTTC
TRBV20-1	TRBJ2-1	NA	medium-sized	CSARGGGREGLNEQFF	TGCAGTGCTAGAGGAGGGGGGAGGGAGGGCCTCAATGAGCAGTTCTTC
TRBV7-2	TRBJ2-1	TRBD2	few	CASSLADLAGGHNEQFF	TGTGCCAGCAGCTTAGCGGACCTAGCGGGGGGGCACAATGAGCAGTTCTTC
TRBV10-3	TRBJ2-2	NA	few	CATRTASGNTGELFF	TGTGCCACCCGGACCGCGTCGGGGAACACCGGGGAGCTGTTTTTT
TRBV6-2/TRBV6-3	TRBJ2-2	NA	medium-sized	CASSGGGDSGELFF	TGTGCCAGCAGCGGAGGGGGGGACTCCGGGGAGCTGTTTTTT
TRBV20-1	TRBJ1-2	NA	few	CSARDQGHLGYTF	TGCAGTGCTAGAGATCAGGGGCACCTTGGCTACACCTTC
TRBV6-2/TRBV6-3	TRBJ2-1	NA	NA	CASSATERNEQFF	TGTGCCAGCAGTGCAACCGAGAGGAATGAGCAGTTCTTC
TRBV4-3	TRBJ2-6	TRBD2	NA	CASSQDSSGTGANVLTF	TGCGCCAGCAGCCAAGATTCTAGCGGGACTGGGGCCAACGTCCTGACTTTC
TRBV6-4	TRBJ2-1	TRBD2	NA	CASSDSTSGSNEQFF	TGTGCCAGCAGTGACTCGACTAGCGGGAGCAATGAGCAGTTCTTC
TRBV15	TRBJ2-3	TRBD2	NA	CATLAGAYSTDTQYF	TGTGCCACCTTAGCGGGGGCCTATAGCACAGATACGCAGTATTTT
TRBV20-1	TRBJ2-7	NA	large	CSARSDYEQYF	TGCAGTGCTAGAAGCGATTACGAGCAGTACTTC
TRBV20-1	TRBJ1-1	NA	few	CSARESDINTEAFF	TGCAGTGCTAGAGAATCTGACATCAACACTGAAGCTTTCTTT
TRBV6-2/TRBV6-3	TRBJ2-2	NA	NA	CASSYRLGELFF	TGTGCCAGCAGTTACCGATTGGGGGAGCTGTTTTTT
TRBV6-1	TRBJ2-1	NA	NA	CAREKTGLYNEQFF	TGTGCCAGGGAAAAGACAGGACTATACAATGAGCAGTTCTTC
TRBV12-3/TRBV12-4	TRBJ2-7	TRBD2	NA	CASRRGLRERADEQYF	TGTGCCAGCAGGCGGGGGTTGCGGGAGCGGGCGGACGAGCAGTACTTC
TRBV6-2/TRBV6-3	TRBJ2-2	TRBD1	few	CAASPGTGDTGELFF	TGTGCCGCCTCACCAGGGACAGGGGACACCGGGGAGCTGTTTTTT
TRBV7-9	TRBJ2-2	TRBD1	hyperexpanded	CASSQYRGPGELFF	TGTGCCAGCAGCCAATACAGGGGCCCCGGGGAGCTGTTTTTT
TRBV20-1	TRBJ2-7	NA	NA	CSVIGGYEQYF	TGCAGTGTTATAGGGGGGTACGAGCAGTACTTC
TRBV6-4	TRBJ2-1	NA	NA	CASSDSSFTHIGSSYNEQFF	TGTGCCAGCAGTGACTCTAGCTTTACCCATATAGGGTCCTCCTACAATGAGCAGTTCTTC
TRBV20-1	TRBJ2-6	NA	large	CSVSLGALSGANVLTF	TGCAGTGTGTCTCTAGGGGCGCTTTCGGGGGCCAACGTCCTGACTTTC
TRBV20-1	TRBJ2-7	NA	hyperexpanded	CSARGRLENEQYF	TGCAGTGCTAGAGGCAGGCTAGAAAACGAGCAGTACTTC